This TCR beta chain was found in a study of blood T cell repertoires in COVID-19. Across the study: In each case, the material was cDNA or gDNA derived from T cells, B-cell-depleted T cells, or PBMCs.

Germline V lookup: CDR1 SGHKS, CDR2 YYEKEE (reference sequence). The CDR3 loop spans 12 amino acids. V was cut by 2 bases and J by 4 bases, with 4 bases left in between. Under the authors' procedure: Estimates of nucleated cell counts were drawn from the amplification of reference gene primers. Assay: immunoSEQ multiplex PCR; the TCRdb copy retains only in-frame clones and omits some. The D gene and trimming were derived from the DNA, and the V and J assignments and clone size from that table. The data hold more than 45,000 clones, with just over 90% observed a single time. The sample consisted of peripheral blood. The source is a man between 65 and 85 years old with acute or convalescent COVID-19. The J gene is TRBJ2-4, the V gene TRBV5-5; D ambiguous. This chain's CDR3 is CASSFSKNIQYF. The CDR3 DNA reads TGTGCCAGCAGCTTTAGTAAAAACATTCAGTACTTC. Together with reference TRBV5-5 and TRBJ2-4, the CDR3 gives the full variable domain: DAGVTQSPTHLIKTRGQQVTLRCSPISGHKSVSWYQQVLGQGPQFIFQYYEKEERGRGNFPDRFSARQFPNYSSELNVNALLLGDSALYLCASSFSKNIQYFGAGTRLSVL.